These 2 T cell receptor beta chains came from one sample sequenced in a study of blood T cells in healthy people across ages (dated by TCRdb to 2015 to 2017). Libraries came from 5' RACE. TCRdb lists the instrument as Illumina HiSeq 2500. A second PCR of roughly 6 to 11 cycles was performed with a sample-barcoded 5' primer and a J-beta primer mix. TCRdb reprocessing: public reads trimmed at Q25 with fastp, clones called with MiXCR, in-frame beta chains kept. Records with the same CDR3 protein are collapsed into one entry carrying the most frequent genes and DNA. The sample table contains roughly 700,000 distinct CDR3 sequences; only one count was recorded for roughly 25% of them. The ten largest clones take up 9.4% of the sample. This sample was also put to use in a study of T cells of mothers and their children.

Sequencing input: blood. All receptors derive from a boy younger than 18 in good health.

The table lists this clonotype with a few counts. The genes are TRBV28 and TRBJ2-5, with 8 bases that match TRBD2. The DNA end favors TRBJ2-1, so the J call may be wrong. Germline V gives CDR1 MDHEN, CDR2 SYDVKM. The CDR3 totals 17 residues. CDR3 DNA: TGTGCCAGCAGCCCCCGGACAGAGAGCGGGAGAGGCAATGAGCAGTTCTTC. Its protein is CASSPRTESGRGNEQFF.

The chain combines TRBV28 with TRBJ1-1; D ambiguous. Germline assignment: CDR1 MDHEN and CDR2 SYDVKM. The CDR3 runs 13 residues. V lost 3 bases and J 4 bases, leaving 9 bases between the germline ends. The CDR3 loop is CASSFSAGTEAFF. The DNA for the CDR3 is TGTGCCAGCAGTTTCTCCGCTGGCACTGAAGCTTTCTTT.